Each of the 26 T cell receptor beta chains below was sequenced from the same sample in a study of CD8 T cells in Susac syndrome. RNA was extracted with the RNeasy kit, and a quantity of roughly 0.45 to 1 ug was reverse transcribed using random hexamers. Using its own MiXCR run on the immunoSEQ multiplex PCR reads, TCRdb lists one record per CDR3 protein. Of about 120,000 distinct CDR3 sequences listed, roughly 94% are singletons. Sample: CD8+ T cells from PBMCs. Receptor source: a human donor with Susac syndrome.

The chain recombines TRBV28 with TRBJ2-2; a possible D gene is TRBD1 (6 bases). The CDR3 is 15 residues long. Germline CDR1 and CDR2: MDHEN and SYDVKM. V was trimmed by 7 bases and J by 0 bases, leaving 12 bases between them. This CDR3 is CASTLQGSNTGELFF. The CDR3 nucleotides read TGTGCCAGCACCCTACAGGGCTCGAACACCGGGGAGCTGTTTTTT.

This chain connects TRBV18 to TRBJ2-5; D possibly corresponds to TRBD1 (6 bases). The V end was cut by 4 bases, the J end by 2 bases, with 11 bases between. The CDR3 is 14 amino acids. Germline V gene lookup returns CDR1 KGHSH and CDR2 LQKENI. CDR3 amino acids: CASSRDTRQETQYF. CDR3 in DNA: TGTGCCAGCTCACGGGACACACGTCAAGAGACCCAGTACTTC.

This chain uses TRBV23-1 with TRBJ1-2; D remains unclear. TRBV23-1 is noted as an ORF with a role that remains uncertain. The CDR3 has 12 amino acids. The V end lost 0 bases, the J end lost 4 bases, and 3 bases lay between the germline ends. CDR3 amino acids: CASSQSSYGYTF. The CDR3 DNA reads as TGCGCCAGCAGTCAATCAAGCTATGGCTACACCTTC.

The chain employs TRBV30 and TRBJ2-7, with D possibly being TRBD2 (5 bases). V lost 8 bases, J lost 6 bases, and 14 bases lay in between. Germline V gene lookup returns CDR1 GTSNPN and CDR2 SVGIG (reference sequence). The CDR3 extends over 11 amino acids. The CDR3 DNA reads TGTGCCGGACTGCATAGAGGCGAGCAGTACTTC. This gives the protein CAGLHRGEQYF.

The chain employs TRBV4-1 and TRBJ2-5; 9 nucleotides align to TRBD1. The V gene end was trimmed by 1 base and the J gene end by 2 bases; junction bases not matched to a gene: 8. Germline assignment: CDR1 MGHRA and CDR2 YSYEKL. This CDR3 contains 17 residues. The CDR3 loop is CASSQGPGTGFQETQYF. In DNA form, the CDR3 reads TGCGCCAGCAGCCAAGGGCCCGGGACAGGGTTTCAAGAGACCCAGTACTTC.

The rearrangement links TRBV7-2 to TRBJ2-7, with 7 bases that match TRBD2. CDR1 is SGHTA, CDR2 FQGNSA, per germline. Trimming removed 5 bases from V and 4 bases from J; junction bases left unmatched: 11. The CDR3 length is 15 residues. The CDR3 sequence is CASSQDYRGGYEQYF. In DNA form, the CDR3 reads TGTGCCAGCAGCCAGGACTACCGGGGAGGGTACGAGCAGTACTTC.

The rearrangement uses TRBV25-1 and TRBJ1-5, with 8 bases matching TRBD1. This CDR3 comprises 17 residues. Losses at the gene ends were 2 bases for V and 2 bases for J; bases not matched to a gene: 8. Germline V gene data show CDR1 as MGHDK and CDR2 as SYGVNS. The DNA for the CDR3 is TGTGCCAGCAGTGAAAGAGGGGGACAGGAGTGCAATCAGCCCCAGCATTTT. As protein: CASSERGGQECNQPQHF.

This chain links TRBV9 with TRBJ2-3; D not resolved. The V end was cut by 4 bases, the J end by 0 bases, with 15 bases between. CDR1 and CDR2 from the germline V gene are SGDLS and YYNGEE. The CDR3 is made up of 16 amino acids. The CDR3 DNA reads as TGTGCCAGCAGCTTGAAAGGGTCCGCTAGCACAGATACGCAGTATTTT. It is translated as CASSLKGSASTDTQYF.

The V gene is TRBV20-1, the J gene TRBJ2-6, with D perhaps matching TRBD2 (6 bases). The CDR3 runs to 15 residues. The V end lost 7 bases, the J end lost 0 bases, and 13 bases lay between the germline ends. CDR1 and CDR2 (germline): DFQATT, SNEGSKA (reference sequence). The CDR3 DNA sequence: TGCAGTGTAGGAGGGGTCTACTCTGGGGCCAACGTCCTGACTTTC. Its protein product is CSVGGVYSGANVLTF.

J is TRBJ2-3 and V is TRBV6-1; 13 nucleotides align to TRBD2. Losses at the gene ends were 6 bases for V and 2 bases for J; bases not matched to a gene: 5. The CDR3 is 16 residues long. The germline gives CDR1 MNHNS, CDR2 SASEGT. CDR3 sequence reads: CASRLTSGGSTDTQYF. CDR3 sequence (DNA): TGTGCCAGCAGGCTGACTAGCGGGGGGTCCACAGATACGCAGTATTTT.

The chain carries TRBV2 and TRBJ1-1, with D maybe TRBD1 (5 bases). Trimming took 1 base from V and 0 from J, leaving 9 bases between them. Germline CDR1 SNHLY, CDR2 FYNNEI. The CDR3 spans 15 residues. CDR3 protein: CASSEEGRVNTEAFF. The CDR3 nucleotides are TGTGCCAGCAGTGAAGAGGGCAGGGTGAACACTGAAGCTTTCTTT.

The gene calls are TRBV10-1 and TRBJ2-1; 11 nucleotides agree with TRBD2. V lost 5 bases and J lost 3; bases outside the gene matches: 3. The germline gives CDR1 WNHNN, CDR2 SYGVQD (reference sequence). This CDR3 has 15 residues. CDR3 sequence reads: CASSQTSGDYNEQFF. DNA of the CDR3: TGCGCCAGCAGTCAGACTAGCGGGGACTACAATGAGCAGTTCTTC.

The chain employs TRBV30 and TRBJ1-2, with TRBD1 as a possible D gene (5 bases). This CDR3 has 14 residues. Germline V gene lookup returns CDR1 GTSNPN and CDR2 SVGIG (reference sequence). The ends were cut back, 1 base at V and 4 bases at J, with 13 bases in the middle. The CDR3 DNA is TGTGCCTGGAGTGATCCCGGCGGGGGCTATGGCTACACCTTC. Its protein product is CAWSDPGGGYGYTF.

V is TRBV11-1 and J is TRBJ2-7; TRBD1 matches at 10 bases. The CDR3 length is 15 residues. J was trimmed by 2 bases and V by 4 bases; bases with no gene match: 5. Germline CDR1 is SGHAT and CDR2 is FQDESV (reference sequence). The CDR3 sequence: CASSYDRGPAYEQYF. The CDR3 nucleotides are TGTGCCAGCAGCTACGACAGGGGGCCCGCCTACGAGCAGTACTTC.

This chain uses TRBV20-1 with TRBJ2-3; a weak D match, TRBD1 (5 bases). The germline gives CDR1 DFQATT, CDR2 SNEGSKA (reference sequence). With 5 bases removed from V and 0 bases from J, the gap between germline ends came to 9 bases. The CDR3 length is 13 residues. The CDR3 nucleotides are TGCAGTGCTCCACAGGACAGCACAGATACGCAGTATTTT. The encoded protein is CSAPQDSTDTQYF.

The V gene is TRBV11-2, the J gene TRBJ2-5; D may correspond to TRBD1 or TRBD2 (5 bases each). The CDR3 sequence is 15 residues long. Germline V gene sequence: CDR1 SGHAT, CDR2 FQNNGV. V lost 0 bases to trimming and J lost 2 bases, with 10 bases between them. The CDR3 region has the DNA TGTGCCAGCAGCTTAGAGTGGGGACCACAAGAGACCCAGTACTTC. It is translated as CASSLEWGPQETQYF.

V and J are TRBV19 and TRBJ2-1; D gene ambiguous. Germline values: CDR1 LNHDA, CDR2 SQIVND (reference sequence). The CDR3 totals 12 residues. V was pared by 4 bases and J by 6 bases, with 7 bases between. Written as DNA, the CDR3 is TGTGCCAGTAGTAGGCTCGGCAATGAGCAGTTCTTC. This codes for CASSRLGNEQFF.

This chain connects TRBV20-1 to TRBJ2-7; 8 bases are shared with TRBD2. CDR1 DFQATT and CDR2 SNEGSKA come from the germline V gene (reference sequence). The CDR3 covers 12 residues. V shed 4 bases, J shed 6 bases, and the junction held 5 bases outside the gene matches. The CDR3: CSATGTSVEQYF. The DNA of the CDR3 is TGCAGTGCTACAGGGACTAGTGTCGAGCAGTACTTC.

The chain links TRBV4-1 to TRBJ1-1, with 7 bases fitting TRBD1. This CDR3 is 15 amino acids long. CDR1 and CDR2 from the germline V gene are MGHRA and YSYEKL. After removal of 5 bases from V and 0 bases from J, the junction contained 6 bases not matched to a gene. The CDR3 loop is CASSFAGQMNTEAFF. As DNA, the CDR3 is TGCGCCAGCAGCTTCGCGGGACAGATGAACACTGAAGCTTTCTTT.

This clonotype was seen only a few times. J is TRBJ2-5 and V is TRBV7-3; D possibly corresponds to TRBD2 (5 bases). Trimming shortened V by 5 bases and J by 3 bases, and 10 bases separated the two germline ends. There are 13 residues in the CDR3. The germline gives CDR1 SGHTA, CDR2 FQGTGA. The CDR3: CASSPPGEETQYF. Written as DNA, the CDR3 is TGTGCCAGCAGCCCTCCCGGGGAAGAGACCCAGTACTTC.

The V gene is TRBV29-1, the J gene TRBJ2-1, with TRBD1 as a possible D gene (5 bases). Germline V gene data show CDR1 as SQVTM and CDR2 as ANQGSEA. The CDR3 totals 11 residues. This CDR3 is CVGHSYNEQFF. The CDR3 nucleotides are TGCGTGGGGCACTCCTACAATGAGCAGTTCTTC.

CDR3 sequence reads: CASQGQPNTEAFF. In DNA, the CDR3 is TGTGCCAGCCAGGGACAGCCGAACACTGAAGCTTTCTTT. The chain recombines TRBV9 with TRBJ1-1, with 7 bases identical to TRBD1. Germline trimming cut 7 bases from V and 1 base from J; bases unmatched to any gene: 4. Germline values: CDR1 SGDLS, CDR2 YYNGEE. This CDR3 has 13 residues.

In this sample, this clonotype turned up a few times. J is TRBJ2-7 and V is TRBV4-1; 9 nucleotides align to TRBD1. The CDR3 length is 16 residues. From germline, CDR1 is MGHRA and CDR2 YSYEKL. Trimming removed 0 bases from V and 2 bases from J; junction bases left unmatched: 5. In DNA, the CDR3 is TGCGCCAGCAGCCAAGATAGGGACAGGGCACCCTACGAGCAGTACTTC. It yields the protein CASSQDRDRAPYEQYF.

The V and J genes are TRBV20-1 and TRBJ2-7; possible D gene TRBD1, 5 bases. The V gene lost 0 bases and the J gene lost 0 bases, with 15 bases spanning the gap. Germline V gene sequence: CDR1 DFQATT, CDR2 SNEGSKA (reference sequence). This CDR3 contains 16 residues. CDR3 sequence: CSARDSGRDSSYEQYF. The CDR3 nucleotides are TGCAGTGCTAGAGACTCCGGCAGGGATAGCTCCTACGAGCAGTACTTC.

The V and J genes are TRBV15 and TRBJ2-7, with no clear D. This CDR3 comprises 15 residues. Germline CDR1 and CDR2: LNHNV and YYDKDF (reference sequence). The germline V and J ends were trimmed by 0 bases and 0 bases, with 9 bases remaining between them. The CDR3 DNA reads as TGTGCCACCAGCAGAGATCCCTCCCTCTCCTACGAGCAGTACTTC. This sequence encodes CATSRDPSLSYEQYF.

The V call is TRBV25-1, the J call TRBJ2-7; D call uncertain. Germline V gene sequence: CDR1 MGHDK, CDR2 SYGVNS. The germline V and J ends were trimmed by 3 bases and 3 bases, with 15 bases remaining between them. The CDR3 extends over 15 amino acids. This chain's CDR3 is CASSDSNSTHYEQYF. CDR3 coding DNA: TGTGCCAGCAGTGACAGTAACAGTACCCACTACGAGCAGTACTTC.